This T cell receptor (beta chain) was identified in a study of T cells in Graves' hyperthyroidism and ophthalmopathy. Germline loops: CDR1 DFQATT, CDR2 SNEGSKA (reference sequence). After removal of 5 bases from V and 6 bases from J, the junction contained 3 bases not matched to a gene. This CDR3 region has 14 residues. Amplified TCR beta CDR3 regions derived from RNA transcripts. TCR CDR3 regions were first amplified by RT-PCR with HTBI primers. MiXCR, applied by TCRdb to the multiplex PCR reads, yields one record per CDR3 protein. Of 600,000 or so distinct CDR3 sequences in the sample, roughly 17% were seen once.

The V and J genes are TRBV20-1 and TRBJ2-1; 14 nucleotides align to TRBD2. Sequenced sample: blood. This sequence was found in a woman aged 30 to 39 with Graves' hyperthyroidism. The CDR3 here is CSALGLAGVNEQFF. For the CDR3, the DNA is TGCAGTGCTCTGGGACTAGCGGGAGTCAATGAGCAGTTCTTC.